This is a list of T cell receptor beta chains from one sample in a study of beta chain features in type 1 diabetes. Profiled with immunoSEQ multiplex PCR; TCRdb holds only in-frame clones, not every one. The table lists hundreds of thousands of clones, around 15% of them singletons, with 0.035% to 0.04% in the top ten. The specimen was naive CD4+ T cells from blood. All receptors derive from a man younger than 30 with type 1 diabetes. CDR3s include the opening cysteine and the closing phenylalanine or tryptophan. D genes are given only for firm matches. A row's size may be missing; if present it is once, few, many or a size class.

TRBJ2-1 | TRBV2 | - | - | TGTGCCAGCGACTTCCGGGACTTCAATGAGCAGTTCTTC | CASDFRDFNEQFF
TRBJ1-3 | TRBV29-1 | - | - | TGCAGCGTCGCAATGGCGGCAGGGACTGGAAACACCATATATTTT | CSVAMAAGTGNTIYF
TRBJ2-2 | TRBV5-1 | - | few | TGCGCCAGCAGTGGCACCCGAACTACCGGGGAGCTGTTTTTT | CASSGTRTTGELFF
TRBJ1-4 | TRBV5-1 | - | - | TGCGCCAGCAGCTTGACAGGGATACCTAATGAAAAACTGTTTTTT | CASSLTGIPNEKLFF
TRBJ2-5 | TRBV30 | - | - | TGTGCCTCTCGACCGGGACACCCTAGCGGGACCCAGTACTTC | CASRPGHPSGTQYF
TRBJ2-5 | TRBV29-1 | - | - | TGCAGCGTTGAATCATGGGGCGAGACCCAGTACTTC | CSVESWGETQYF
TRBJ2-6 | TRBV7-9 | - | - | TGTGCCAGCAGCTTAGTGGTCTCTGGGGCCAACGTCCTGACTTTC | CASSLVVSGANVLTF
TRBJ1-2 | TRBV13 | - | - | TGTGCCAGCAGCTTAAACCCCCAGGGATTTGACTATGGCTACACCTTC | CASSLNPQGFDYGYTF
TRBJ1-2 | TRBV9 | - | few | TGTGCCAGCAGCGTAGCTACGAGACATGGCTACACCTTC | CASSVATRHGYTF
TRBJ2-2 | TRBV7-2 | TRBD2 | few | TGTGCCAGCAGCCTCGGACTAGCGGATCCGTGGCTGTTTTTT | CASSLGLADPWLFF
TRBJ2-7 | TRBV29-1 | - | - | TGCAGCGCCCGAAGGGGGGGCTTTGATTTGGGCGAGCAGTACTTC | CSARRGGFDLGEQYF
TRBJ2-2 | TRBV11-2 | - | - | TGTGCCAGCAGCTTAGATCGAGGGTCAGTGAACACCGGGGAGCTGTTTTTT | CASSLDRGSVNTGELFF
TRBJ2-1 | TRBV5-1 | TRBD1 | - | TGCGCCAGCAGCACCAGACAGGGGGGCTACAATGAGCAGTTCTTC | CASSTRQGGYNEQFF
TRBJ1-2 | TRBV5-4 | TRBD1 | few | TGTGCCAGCAGACTGGACAGGCGGTGGGACTACACCTTC | CASRLDRRWDYTF
TRBJ2-3 | TRBV7-2 | - | few | TGTGCCAGCAGCCAATACACAGATACGCAGTATTTT | CASSQYTDTQYF
TRBJ2-2 | TRBV6-5 | - | few | TGTGCCAGCAGTTATGACGGGGGGCTAACCGGGGAGCTGTTTTTT | CASSYDGGLTGELFF
TRBJ2-2 | TRBV25-1 | - | - | TGTGCCACCCTAGACCTGTTTGGGACCGGGGAGCTGTTTTTT | CATLDLFGTGELFF
TRBJ1-2 | TRBV7-2 | - | - | TGTGCCAGCAGCTACGGGGATAATAGTGGCTTATATGGCTACACCTTC | CASSYGDNSGLYGYTF
TRBJ2-3 | TRBV10-3 | TRBD1 | - | TGTGCCATCAGGATGGGACAGGCCTCAGATACGCAGTATTTT | CAIRMGQASDTQYF
TRBJ2-3 | TRBV2 | - | - | TGTGCCAGCAGTGGCCCTAGCGTGAAAGATACGCAGTATTTT | CASSGPSVKDTQYF
TRBJ1-5 | TRBV6-5 | - | - | TGTGCCAGCAGTTACTCGTACCCTCCGAAGCAGCCCCAGCATTTT | CASSYSYPPKQPQHF
TRBJ1-4 | TRBV7-2 | - | - | TGTGCCAGCAGCTTGGGTAGGCGGATCGCAACTAATGAAAAACTGTTTTTT | CASSLGRRIATNEKLFF
TRBJ1-2 | TRBV28 | - | - | TGTGCCAGCGGTTCCCCGACACGGGGCGGTTGGGGCTACACCTTC | CASGSPTRGGWGYTF
TRBJ2-7 | TRBV7-2 | - | - | TGTGCCAGCAGCCCAGCCCGGGGAGGAGTTTACGAGCAGTACTTC | CASSPARGGVYEQYF
TRBJ1-1 | TRBV30 | TRBD1 | - | TGTGCCTGGAGCAAATCCCAGGGACAGATGAACACTGAAGCTTTCTTT | CAWSKSQGQMNTEAFF
TRBJ1-2 | TRBV21-1 | - | few | TGTGCCAGCAGCGGGTCTGGGACCGCTAACTATGGCTACACCTTC | CASSGSGTANYGYTF
TRBJ2-1 | TRBV10-3 | TRBD2 | few | TGTGCCATCAGCGGACTAGCGGGGGGCTACAATGAGCAGTTCTTC | CAISGLAGGYNEQFF
TRBJ2-7 | TRBV11-2 | TRBD1 | - | TGTGCCAGCAGTCCAGGGACAGGGAACGAGCAGTACTTC | CASSPGTGNEQYF
TRBJ1-5 | TRBV6-6 | - | - | TGTGCCAGCAGTGGACGGGATAGCAATCAGCCCCAGCATTTT | CASSGRDSNQPQHF
TRBJ1-2 | TRBV30 | - | - | TGTGCCTGGAGTGCGGGACCTACTTTCTACACCTTC | CAWSAGPTFYTF
TRBJ1-5 | TRBV30 | - | few | TGTGCCTGGAGTCAGATGGGGCAGATAAATCAGCCCCAGCATTTT | CAWSQMGQINQPQHF
TRBJ2-1 | TRBV14 | TRBD2 | - | TGTGCCACCGCGGCTCTAGCGGGGTACAATGAGCAGTTCTTC | CATAALAGYNEQFF
TRBJ2-1 | TRBV28 | TRBD2 | few | TGTGCCAGCAGTTTAATCGGCGCGGGGGGCCGCTACAATGAGCAGTTCTTC | CASSLIGAGGRYNEQFF